This T cell receptor beta chain was profiled in a study of T-cell memory formation after mild COVID-19. TCRdb re-called the 5' RACE reads with MiXCR, one entry per CDR3 protein. The repertoire holds roughly 600,000 distinct CDR3 sequences, with 18% as singletons. This clonotype occurred a few times. Its specificity is unknown. The CDR3 covers 15 residues. The V and J ends lost 3 bases and 3 bases respectively, with 16 bases between them. Germline V gene sequence: CDR1 SGHRS, CDR2 YFSETQ. Notes on the study in general: Memory cells collected pre-infection included some clones that later responded, suggesting cross-reactive memory joined.

Sequencing input: PBMCs or a T cell subset sorted from them (not recorded which). The sequence derives from an adult woman who had mild COVID-19 (a few samples of this study predate the infection). Cell type and time point are not known. The genes are TRBV5-1 and TRBJ2-7, with D perhaps assigned TRBD1 or TRBD2 (5 bases each). CDR3 protein: CASSSRGEGNYEQYF. The CDR3, as DNA: TGCGCCAGCAGCTCCCGGGGTGAGGGGAACTACGAGCAGTACTTC.